The entry that follows covers one T cell receptor (beta chain) sequence. Enrolled through a virtual design, the participants were between about 18 and 100 years of age and came from around 25 US areas. Participants had their cohort set by participant-reported clinical history. CDR1 SNHLY and CDR2 FYNNEI come from the germline V gene. V was pared by 5 bases and J by 7 bases, with 18 bases between. CDR3 length equals 15 residues. This entry belongs to a study of blood T cell repertoires in COVID-19. Across the study: Acute and convalescent COVID-19 samples came from the United States, Italy and Spain.

In the study's own analysis: From reference gene primer amplification, estimates of nucleated cell counts were derived. TCRdb's table, derived via immunoSEQ multiplex PCR, lists solely in-frame clones and lacks some. For V, J and clone size, that table is used; D and trimming come from the DNA. The table has more than 250,000 clones, more than 70% seen once. The chain recombines TRBV2 with TRBJ1-5; D unclear. Sequencing was performed on PBMCs or T cells enriched from blood (not recorded which). The sequence was collected from a woman aged 40 to 49 with acute COVID-19. The chain's CDR3 is CASSPFRGSYQPQHF. Written as DNA, the CDR3 is TGTGCCAGCAGTCCCTTCCGAGGGTCATACCAGCCCCAGCATTTT.